This T cell receptor beta chain was found in a study of blood T cell repertoires in COVID-19. Study information: PBMCs, B-cell-depleted T cells, or T cells provided the cDNA or gDNA that made up the material.

Libraries were prepared by immunoSEQ multiplex PCR; TCRdb keeps only in-frame clonotypes and omits some of them. Of roughly 230,000 clones listed, roughly four fifths are singletons. Germline values: CDR1 SGHRS, CDR2 YFSETQ. J lost 1 base, V lost 3 bases, and 6 bases had no gene match. The CDR3 is made up of 16 amino acids. The receptor was derived from a man between 50 and 59 years old with active or convalescent COVID-19. Sequenced material: peripheral blood. The chain recombines TRBV5-1 with TRBJ2-5, with 10 bases matching TRBD1. This chain's CDR3 is CASSSPGQGPQETQYF. The CDR3 DNA reads TGCGCCAGCAGCTCTCCGGGACAGGGGCCCCAAGAGACCCAGTACTTC.